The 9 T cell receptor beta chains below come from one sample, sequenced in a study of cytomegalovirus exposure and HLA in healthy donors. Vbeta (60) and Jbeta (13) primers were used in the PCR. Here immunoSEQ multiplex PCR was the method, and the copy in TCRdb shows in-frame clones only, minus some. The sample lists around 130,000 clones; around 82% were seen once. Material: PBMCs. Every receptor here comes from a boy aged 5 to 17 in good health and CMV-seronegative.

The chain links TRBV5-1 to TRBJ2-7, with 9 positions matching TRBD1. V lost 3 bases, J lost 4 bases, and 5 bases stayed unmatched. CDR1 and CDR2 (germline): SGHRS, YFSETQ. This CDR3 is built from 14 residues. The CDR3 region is CASSSRTGDYEQYF. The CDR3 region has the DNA TGCGCCAGCAGCTCACGGACAGGGGATTACGAGCAGTACTTC.

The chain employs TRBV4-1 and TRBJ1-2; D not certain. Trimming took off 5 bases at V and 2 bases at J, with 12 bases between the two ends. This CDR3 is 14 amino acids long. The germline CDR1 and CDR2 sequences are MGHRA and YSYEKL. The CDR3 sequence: CASSERDENYGYTF. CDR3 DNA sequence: TGCGCCAGCAGCGAGAGGGATGAAAACTATGGCTACACCTTC.

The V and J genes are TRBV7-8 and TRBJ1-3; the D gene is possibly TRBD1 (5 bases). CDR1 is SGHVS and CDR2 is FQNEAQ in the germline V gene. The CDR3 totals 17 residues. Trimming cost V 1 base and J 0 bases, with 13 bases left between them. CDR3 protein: CASSLDGGLTSGNTIYF. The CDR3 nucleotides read TGTGCCAGCAGCTTAGATGGGGGACTAACCTCTGGAAACACCATATATTTT.

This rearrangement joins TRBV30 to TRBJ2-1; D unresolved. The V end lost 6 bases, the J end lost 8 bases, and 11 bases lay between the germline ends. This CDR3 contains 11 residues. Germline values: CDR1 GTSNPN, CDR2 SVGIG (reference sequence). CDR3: CACDGAYEQFF. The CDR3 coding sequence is TGTGCCTGCGACGGAGCTTATGAGCAGTTCTTC.

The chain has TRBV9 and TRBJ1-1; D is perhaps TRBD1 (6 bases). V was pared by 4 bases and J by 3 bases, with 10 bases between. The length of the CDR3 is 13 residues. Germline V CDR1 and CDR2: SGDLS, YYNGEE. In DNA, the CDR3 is TGTGCCAGCAGCCCAGAGGGGGACACTGAAGCTTTCTTT. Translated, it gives CASSPEGDTEAFF.

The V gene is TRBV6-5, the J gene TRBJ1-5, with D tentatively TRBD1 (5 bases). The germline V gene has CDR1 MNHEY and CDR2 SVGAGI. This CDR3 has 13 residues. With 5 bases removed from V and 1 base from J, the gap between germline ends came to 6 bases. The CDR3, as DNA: TGTGCCAGCAGTGCAGGGAGCAATCAGCCCCAGCATTTT. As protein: CASSAGSNQPQHF.

The CDR3 nucleotides are TGTGCCAGCAGTCCAGGAGGACAGGGGGCCTACGAGCAGTACTTC. This gives the protein CASSPGGQGAYEQYF. The chain is built from TRBV7-2 and TRBJ2-7; 10 bases line up with TRBD1. Germline V gene lookup returns CDR1 SGHTA and CDR2 FQGNSA. V was clipped by 6 bases and J by 2 bases; unmatched bases: 7. The CDR3 has 15 residues. The full variable domain, its missing parts supplied by reference TRBV7-2 and TRBJ2-7, is GAGVSQSPSNKVTEKGKDVELRCDPISGHTALYWYRQSLGQGLEFLIYFQGNSAPDKSGLPSDRFSAERTGGSVSTLTIQRTQQEDSAVYLCASSPGGQGAYEQYFGPGTRLTVT.

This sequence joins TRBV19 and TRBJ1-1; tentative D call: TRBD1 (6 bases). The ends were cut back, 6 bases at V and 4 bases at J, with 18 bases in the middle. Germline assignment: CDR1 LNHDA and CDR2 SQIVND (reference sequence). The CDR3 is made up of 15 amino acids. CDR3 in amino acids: CASSSWGGGGTEAFF. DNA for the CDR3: TGTGCCAGTAGCTCCTGGGGGGGCGGTGGCACTGAAGCTTTCTTT.

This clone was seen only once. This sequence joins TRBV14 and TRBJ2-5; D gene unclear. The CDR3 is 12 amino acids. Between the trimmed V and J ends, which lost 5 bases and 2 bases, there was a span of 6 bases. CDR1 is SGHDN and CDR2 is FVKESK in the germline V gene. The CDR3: CASSSNQETQYF. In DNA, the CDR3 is TGTGCCAGCAGCTCAAATCAAGAGACCCAGTACTTC.